A single sample is the source of the 30 T cell receptor beta chains below, sequenced in a study of blood T cells in healthy people across ages. The second PCR ran about 6 to 12 cycles with a sample-barcoded 5' primer and J-beta primers. One entry per CDR3 protein results from TCRdb running MiXCR on the 5' RACE reads. The profile shows about a million distinct CDR3 sequences, more than 30% of them singletons. The sequenced sample consisted of blood. These TCRs come from a man aged 18 to 30 in good health.

The chain uses TRBV5-1 and TRBJ1-1; TRBD1 matches 8 bases. Germline values: CDR1 SGHRS, CDR2 YFSETQ. The V gene end was trimmed by 3 bases and the J gene end by 2 bases; junction bases not matched to a gene: 6. This CDR3 has 15 residues. The CDR3 sequence is CASSSGQGLNTEAFF. CDR3 in DNA: TGCGCCAGCAGCTCCGGACAGGGATTAAACACTGAAGCTTTCTTT.

This clonotype was counted only a few times. The chain has TRBV7-2 and TRBJ2-1, with 11 bases that match TRBD2. V lost 1 base to trimming and J lost 7 bases; unmatched junction nucleotides: 3. Germline V gene data show CDR1 as SGHTA and CDR2 as FQGNSA. This CDR3 is 15 amino acids long. The CDR3 DNA is TGTGCCAGCAGCTTAGGGGGACTAGCGGTAAATGAGCAGTTCTTC. Translating it yields CASSLGGLAVNEQFF.

This clonotype was observed a few times. This chain connects TRBV29-1 to TRBJ1-5; possibly TRBD1 for D (5 bases). The CDR3 is 14 amino acids. Germline lookup yields CDR1 SQVTM and CDR2 ANQGSEA. V was shortened by 3 bases and J by 1 base, with 10 bases between the two germline ends. CDR3 nucleotides: TGCAGCGTTGAGGAAGGGGACAGCAATCAGCCCCAGCATTTT. It translates to CSVEEGDSNQPQHF.

This clonotype appeared a few times. The genes are TRBV5-1 and TRBJ2-3; possible D gene TRBD1, 6 bases. Germline CDR1 reads SGHRS; CDR2 reads YFSETQ. V gave up 4 bases and J gave up 0 bases, with 15 bases separating them. This CDR3 has 16 amino acids. CDR3 protein: CASSRTGTPSTDTQYF. The CDR3 DNA follows: TGCGCCAGCAGCAGAACCGGGACACCTAGCACAGATACGCAGTATTTT.

This clonotype was counted a few times. The chain has TRBV5-1 and TRBJ2-3; D is undetermined. Trimming shortened V by 3 bases and J by 2 bases, and 7 bases separated the two germline ends. This CDR3 is 13 amino acids long. Germline V lookup: CDR1 SGHRS, CDR2 YFSETQ. CDR3 sequence (DNA): TGCGCCAGCAGCTATGATTACACAGATACGCAGTATTTT. Protein: CASSYDYTDTQYF.

In its sample, this clonotype was seen a few times. The junction departs from the called germline gene at one end, perhaps through a read error. This chain uses TRBV4-3 with TRBJ2-7; 7 nucleotides line up with TRBD1. The CDR3 totals 16 residues. Germline V lookup: CDR1 LGHNA, CDR2 YSLEER. CDR3 protein: CASIQDRNRGSYEQYF. The CDR3 nucleotides are TGCGCCAGCATCCAAGATCGGAACAGGGGATCCTACGAGCAGTACTTC.

V and J are TRBV20-1 and TRBJ2-1, with a tentative D call TRBD2 (7 bases). The CDR3 contains 15 residues. Trimming removed 5 bases at V and 0 bases at J, with 14 bases between. CDR1 is DFQATT and CDR2 is SNEGSKA in the germline V gene (reference sequence). CDR3 nucleotides: TGCAGTGCTTCAAGGGGGGGTAGCTCCTACAATGAGCAGTTCTTC. As protein: CSASRGGSSYNEQFF.

This clonotype showed up just a few times. J is TRBJ1-2 and V is TRBV20-1; D call uncertain. V lost 6 bases and J 8 bases, leaving 13 bases between the germline ends. Germline CDR1 and CDR2: DFQATT and SNEGSKA (reference sequence). CDR3 length equals 11 residues. CDR3 in DNA: TGCAGTGCCTCTGGTCACGGGGGCTACACCTTC. Its protein product is CSASGHGGYTF.

The chain has TRBV29-1 and TRBJ1-1; D perhaps matches TRBD1 (5 bases). Trimming cost V 6 bases and J 0 bases, with 5 bases left between them. The CDR3 runs 11 residues. CDR1 and CDR2 from the germline V gene are SQVTM and ANQGSEA. The CDR3 loop is CSVGLNTEAFF. The CDR3 bases are TGCAGCGTGGGGCTGAACACTGAAGCTTTCTTT.

The V and J genes are TRBV2 and TRBJ1-2; no clear D gene. Per the germline V gene, CDR1 is SNHLY and CDR2 is FYNNEI. This CDR3 is built from 14 residues. Trimming took off 3 bases at V and 3 bases at J, with 11 bases between the two ends. The DNA of the CDR3 is TGTGCCAGCAGTGAGAATGTAAGGGACTATGGCTACACCTTC. Its protein product is CASSENVRDYGYTF.

This clonotype was seen a few times. The CDR3 sequence is CSAHSSTEPVPWYDTEAFF. CDR3 sequence (DNA): TGCAGTGCCCATTCATCGACGGAACCCGTTCCCTGGTATGACACTGAAGCTTTCTTT. This sequence joins TRBV20-1 and TRBJ1-1; no clear D. V lost 6 bases to trimming and J lost 3 bases, with 32 bases between them. Germline CDR1 reads DFQATT; CDR2 reads SNEGSKA (reference sequence). CDR3 length: 19 residues.

The chain couples TRBV5-5 to TRBJ2-1; 7 bases align to TRBD2. The CDR3 totals 16 residues. Trimming at V came to 3 bases and at J to 2 bases, leaving 8 bases not matched to a gene. Germline CDR1 and CDR2: SGHKS and YYEKEE (reference sequence). This chain's CDR3 is CASSSPSGLTYNEQFF. CDR3 DNA: TGTGCCAGCAGCTCCCCTAGCGGATTAACCTACAATGAGCAGTTCTTC.

J is TRBJ2-7 and V is TRBV6-2 or TRBV6-3; 8 bases match TRBD1. Germline V gives CDR1 MNHEY, CDR2 SVGEGT. This CDR3 has 16 residues. Trimming at V came to 4 bases and at J to 3 bases, leaving 11 bases not matched to a gene. The CDR3 DNA reads as TGTGCCAGCAGTTCCCACCGGGACAGGAGAGTCTACGAGCAGTACTTC. It translates to CASSSHRDRRVYEQYF.

The V call is TRBV3-1, the J call TRBJ2-5, with D hard to call. Per the germline V gene, CDR1 is LGHDT and CDR2 is YNNKEL (reference sequence). With 1 base removed from V and 3 bases from J, the gap between germline ends came to 12 bases. The CDR3 consists of 15 residues. The chain's CDR3 is CASSQGVALEETQYF. The CDR3 DNA follows: TGTGCCAGCAGCCAAGGGGTAGCCCTCGAAGAGACCCAGTACTTC.

This clonotype was counted a few times. The rearrangement links TRBV5-5 to TRBJ2-1; D is perhaps TRBD1 (5 bases). CDR1 and CDR2 (germline): SGHKS, YYEKEE (reference sequence). This CDR3 contains 17 residues. Between the trimmed V and J ends, which lost 0 bases and 3 bases, there was a span of 16 bases. The CDR3 DNA sequence: TGTGCCAGCAGCTTGGGACAGCCAAACGCCTTCTACAATGAGCAGTTCTTC. Amino acid sequence: CASSLGQPNAFYNEQFF.

V usage is TRBV7-2 and J usage is TRBJ2-1; D is tentatively TRBD1 or TRBD2 (6 bases each). The germline V gene has CDR1 SGHTA and CDR2 FQGNSA. The ends were cut back, 3 bases at V and 8 bases at J, with 14 bases in the middle. This CDR3 spans 14 amino acids. The CDR3 protein is CASSFRPGGHEQFF. The DNA of the CDR3 is TGTGCCAGCAGCTTCCGACCCGGGGGCCATGAGCAGTTCTTC.

The chain recombines TRBV9 with TRBJ2-4; tentative D call: TRBD2 (5 bases). The J call may be mistaken, given a closer DNA end match to TRBJ2-7. Germline V CDR1 and CDR2: SGDLS, YYNGEE. The CDR3 is 14 residues long. As DNA, the CDR3 is TGTGCCAGCAGCATCGGGGATCTTACCTACGAGCAGTACTTC. It yields the protein CASSIGDLTYEQYF.

This clonotype was recorded a few times. The junction differs from germline at one of its ends, possibly a read error. This chain connects TRBV4-3 to TRBJ1-1; possibly TRBD1 for D (5 bases). Germline V CDR1 and CDR2: LGHNA, YSLEER. The CDR3 spans 13 residues. The CDR3 loop is CASRRDLNTEAFF. The CDR3 DNA sequence: TGTGCCAGCAGACGGGACTTGAACACTGAAGCTTTCTTT.

This clonotype has just a few counts. The V gene is TRBV5-1, the J gene TRBJ2-1, with TRBD1 identical over 9 bases. Germline loops: CDR1 SGHRS, CDR2 YFSETQ. Unmatched junction bases numbered 9, after V lost 4 bases and J lost 7 bases. The CDR3 spans 15 residues. The CDR3 region has the DNA TGCGCCAGCAGCCCGACCGGGACAGGGAGAAATGAGCAGTTCTTC. This codes for CASSPTGTGRNEQFF.

The gene calls are TRBV7-2 and TRBJ2-1; D gene unclear. The better agreement between TRBJ2-7 and the DNA end casts doubt on the J call. The CDR3 is 15 residues long. The germline V gene has CDR1 SGHTA and CDR2 FQGNSA. CDR3 DNA sequence: TGTGCCAGCAGCTTAGGGGTGAGCTCCTACAATGAGCAGTACTTC. Translating it yields CASSLGVSSYNEQYF.

About this clonotype itself: One end of the junction is discordant with germline, which a read error may explain. This chain joins TRBV7-2 and TRBJ2-7; 8 nucleotides match TRBD1. Germline V lookup: CDR1 SGHTA, CDR2 FQGNSA. This CDR3 comprises 14 residues. This CDR3 is CVSSPGQGISIQYF. CDR3 nucleotide sequence: TGTGTCAGCAGCCCAGGACAGGGAATCTCAATCCAGTACTTC.

This clonotype was counted a single time. The chain recombines TRBV20-1 with TRBJ2-5; 11 bases are a match to TRBD2. The DNA end is more similar to TRBJ2-4, so the J call may be wrong. In germline, CDR1 is DFQATT, CDR2 SNEGSKA (reference sequence). CDR3 size: 15 residues. CDR3 in amino acids: CSADSGGEAKNIQYF. The CDR3 DNA sequence: TGCAGTGCGGATAGCGGGGGGGAAGCCAAAAACATTCAGTACTTC.

The chain recombines TRBV4-2 with TRBJ2-2; possible D gene TRBD2, 5 bases. The CDR3 totals 14 residues. The germline gives CDR1 LGHNA, CDR2 YNFKEQ. Trimming took off 0 bases at V and 6 bases at J, with 8 bases between the two ends. In nucleotides, the CDR3 is TGTGCCAGCAGCCAAGATCGGGATCCCGGGGAGCTGTTTTTT. Translation: CASSQDRDPGELFF.

The rearrangement uses TRBV9 and TRBJ2-5, with TRBD1 matching over 9 bases. The J call may be mistaken, given a closer DNA end match to TRBJ2-7. The germline V gene encodes CDR1 SGDLS and CDR2 YYNGEE. This CDR3 is 15 amino acids long. CDR3 bases: TGTGCCAGCAGCGTAGGAGGACAGGGGACGTACGAGCAGTACTTC. Translating it yields CASSVGGQGTYEQYF.

This clonotype was counted at least ten times. V gene TRBV20-1 combines with J gene TRBJ2-5; the match to TRBD1 covers 8 bases. This CDR3 spans 12 amino acids. The trim removed 4 bases at V and 6 bases at J, leaving 4 bases unmatched. CDR1 is DFQATT, CDR2 SNEGSKA, per germline (reference sequence). The DNA for the CDR3 is TGCAGTGCTACTAGACAGGGGCAGACCCAGTACTTC. This encodes CSATRQGQTQYF.

The chain combines TRBV7-2 with TRBJ1-2, with TRBD1 identical over 7 bases. This CDR3 comprises 14 residues. The ends lost 5 bases at V and 4 bases at J; junction bases unmatched: 7. Germline-derived CDR1 and CDR2 are SGHTA and FQGNSA. The CDR3: CASSTWDSGYGYTF. CDR3 in DNA: TGTGCCAGCAGCACGTGGGACAGTGGCTATGGCTACACCTTC.

This sequence joins TRBV11-2 and TRBJ1-2, with D tentatively TRBD1 (5 bases). Trimming cost V 0 bases and J 5 bases, with 22 bases left between them. Germline V gene lookup returns CDR1 SGHAT and CDR2 FQNNGV. This CDR3 has 18 amino acids. CDR3 protein: CASSLDGGPQWGGYGYTF. The CDR3 nucleotides read TGTGCCAGCAGCTTAGATGGGGGACCCCAGTGGGGGGGGTATGGCTACACCTTC.

Points on this clonotype: This may be a read error, as it is one base from a much larger clone. J is TRBJ2-1 and V is TRBV29-1; D could derive from TRBD1 or TRBD2 (6 bases each). The CDR3 length is 11 residues. Germline-derived CDR1 and CDR2 are SQVTM and ANQGSEA. V was clipped by 1 base and J by 10 bases, with 8 bases between them. CDR3 DNA sequence: TGCAGCGTTGAAGGGGGGGCCGAGCAGTTCTTC. It specifies CSVEGGAEQFF.

This clonotype was seen a few times. The chain combines TRBV24-1 with TRBJ2-1; D might be TRBD2 (5 bases). This CDR3 comprises 13 residues. V lost 4 bases, J lost 9 bases, and 12 bases lay in between. Germline V gene lookup returns CDR1 KGHDR and CDR2 SFDVKD. The CDR3 nucleotides are TGTGCCACCAGTGACTCCGACCGGGGTGAGCAGTTCTTC. Encoded protein: CATSDSDRGEQFF.

This clonotype was picked up a small number of times. The chain couples TRBV4-3 to TRBJ1-6, with a weak D call TRBD1 (5 bases). Trimming removed 8 bases at V and 2 bases at J, with 13 bases between. The length of the CDR3 is 15 residues. Germline values: CDR1 LGHNA, CDR2 YSLEER. CDR3 residues: CASSTGAAYNSPLHF. The DNA of the CDR3 is TGCGCCAGCTCTACCGGGGCAGCCTATAATTCACCCCTCCACTTT.